This T cell receptor (beta chain) was documented in a study of OX40 agonist ivuxolimab in advanced cancers. About the study: Ivuxolimab is an agonistic anti-OX40 (CD134) antibody, and patients were treated with it. Partial response was recorded in three patients: one hepatocellular carcinoma and two cutaneous melanoma cases.

Note on this clone: Its cognate antigen is unknown.

Libraries were prepared by immunoSEQ multiplex PCR; TCRdb keeps only in-frame clonotypes and omits some of them. This table has 14,000 or so clones, roughly three quarters appearing once. The germline CDR1 and CDR2 sequences are SGHAT and FQNNGV. With 4 bases removed from V and 4 bases from J, the gap between germline ends came to 16 bases. CDR3 size: 15 residues. Study-level results: At 0.1 to 3.0 mg/kg and by week 6, CD4+ and CD8+ T cells in the blood had expanded clonally.

The clonotype comes from an adult with an advanced solid tumor such as melanoma, head and neck, liver or kidney cancer. Sequenced here: CD4+ or CD8+ T cells sorted from blood, sampled in a trial of the OX40 agonist ivuxolimab. The V gene is TRBV11-2, the J gene TRBJ2-5; possible D gene TRBD2, 5 bases. DNA of the CDR3: TGTGCCAGCAGCTCCCGGGGTGGCAGTCCAGAGACCCAGTACTTC. It yields the protein CASSSRGGSPETQYF.